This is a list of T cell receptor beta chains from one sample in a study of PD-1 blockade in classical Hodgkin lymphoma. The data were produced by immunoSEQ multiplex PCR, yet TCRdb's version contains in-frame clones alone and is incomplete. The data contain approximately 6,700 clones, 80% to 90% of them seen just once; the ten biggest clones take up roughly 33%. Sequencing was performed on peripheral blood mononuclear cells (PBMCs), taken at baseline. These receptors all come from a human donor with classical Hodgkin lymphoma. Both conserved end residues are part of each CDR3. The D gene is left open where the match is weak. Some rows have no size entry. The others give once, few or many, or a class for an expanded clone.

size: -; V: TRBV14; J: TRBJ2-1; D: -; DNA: TGTGCCAGCAGCCAAATCGGGGGCTCCTACAATGAGCAGTTCTTC; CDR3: CASSQIGGSYNEQFF
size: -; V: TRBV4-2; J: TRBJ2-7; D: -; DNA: TGTGCCAGCAGCCAAGATGGACTCTCCTACGAGCAGTACTTC; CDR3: CASSQDGLSYEQYF
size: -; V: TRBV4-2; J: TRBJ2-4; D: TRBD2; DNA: TGTGCCAGCAGCCAAGATCTAGCGGGAGTGATTGGGGCCAAAAACATTCAGTACTTC; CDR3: CASSQDLAGVIGAKNIQYF
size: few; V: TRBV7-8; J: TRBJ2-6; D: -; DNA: TGTGCCAGCAGCTTAGGTATATATTCTGGGGCCAACGTCCTGACTTTC; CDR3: CASSLGIYSGANVLTF
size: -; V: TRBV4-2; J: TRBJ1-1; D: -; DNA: TGTGCCAGCAGCCTTCTGACCGAGGGGCACACTGAAGCTTTCTTT; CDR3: CASSLLTEGHTEAFF
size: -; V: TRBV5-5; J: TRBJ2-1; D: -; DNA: TGTGCCAGCAGCTCAGAAAATGAGCAGTTCTTC; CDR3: CASSSENEQFF
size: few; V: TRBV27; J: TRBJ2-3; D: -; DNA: TGTGCCAGCAGTTGGAGAAGTTCTAGCACAGATACGCAGTATTTT; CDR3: CASSWRSSSTDTQYF
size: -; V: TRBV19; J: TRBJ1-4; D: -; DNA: TGTGCCAGTAGTGTTTCACAGGGAGGTGAAAAACTGTTTTTT; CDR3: CASSVSQGGEKLFF
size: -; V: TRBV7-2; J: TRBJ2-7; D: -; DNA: TGTGCCAGCAGTTCGCCCGACTATTTTTGGCAGTACTTC; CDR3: CASSSPDYFWQYF
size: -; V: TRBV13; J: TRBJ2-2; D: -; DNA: TGTGCCAGCAGCTTACGCGGGGTGAGGACCGGGGAGCTGTTTTTT; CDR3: CASSLRGVRTGELFF
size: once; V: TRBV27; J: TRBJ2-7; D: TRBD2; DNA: TGCCGACCCTCCCCCGCGGGGCGGGAGAAATACGAGCAGTACTTC; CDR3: CRPSPAGREKYEQYF
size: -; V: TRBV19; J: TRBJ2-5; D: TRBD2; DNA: TGTGCCAGTAGTATAAGAACTAGCGGTTTCCAGTACTTC; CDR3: CASSIRTSGFQYF